A single sample is the source of the 12 T cell receptor beta chains below, sequenced in a study of T cells in narcolepsy. Only in-frame clones appear in the TCRdb table, and some are missing; sequencing was by immunoSEQ multiplex PCR. The data show 27,000 or so clones, 65% to 90% seen once. Sequences were obtained from CD45RA- memory CD4+ T cells from PBMCs. The receptors shown here come from a human donor with narcolepsy.

This chain joins TRBV5-6 and TRBJ1-2, with D unresolved. Germline lookup yields CDR1 SGHDT and CDR2 YYEEEE. CDR3 length equals 18 residues. Trimming left V 1 base short and J 4 bases short, with 23 bases between. CDR3 coding DNA: TGTGCCAGCAGCTTGTCGACCGAACGCACCCCGGTAGGCTATGGCTACACCTTC. Encoded protein: CASSLSTERTPVGYGYTF. The whole variable domain, remainder taken from reference TRBV5-6 and TRBJ1-2, is DAGVTQSPTHLIKTRGQQVTLRCSPKSGHDTVSWYQQALGQGPQFIFQYYEEEERQRGNFPDRFSGHQFPNYSSELNVNALLLGDSALYLCASSLSTERTPVGYGYTFGSGTRLTVV.

This clone was recorded only once. The chain uses TRBV11-2 and TRBJ2-1; D remains unclear. Germline V gene sequence: CDR1 SGHAT, CDR2 FQNNGV. The CDR3 has 14 amino acids. With 1 base removed from V and 7 bases from J, the gap between germline ends came to 11 bases. CDR3 DNA sequence: TGTGCCAGCAGCTTAGTGTCAGGAGTAAATGAGCAGTTCTTC. Translation gives CASSLVSGVNEQFF.

This clone was detected a few times. The chain has TRBV6-1 and TRBJ2-7; TRBD1 is a possible D gene (6 bases). CDR1 MNHNS and CDR2 SASEGT come from the germline V gene. Trimming took off 6 bases at V and 6 bases at J, with 9 bases between the two ends. This CDR3 is built from 11 residues. The CDR3 region is CASSNRAEQYF. The CDR3 DNA is TGTGCCAGCAGCAACAGGGCCGAGCAGTACTTC.

The chain uses TRBV28 and TRBJ1-2, with 10 bases that match TRBD1. The CDR3 spans 16 residues. Trimming removed 6 bases from V and 6 bases from J; junction bases left unmatched: 13. CDR1 and CDR2 from the germline V gene are MDHEN and SYDVKM. CDR3: CASSPNNDRGRNGYTF. The CDR3 DNA reads as TGTGCCAGCAGCCCGAACAACGACAGGGGGCGAAATGGCTACACCTTC.

The chain uses TRBV6-6 and TRBJ2-3, with D uncertain. Germline lookup yields CDR1 MNHNY and CDR2 SVGAGI (reference sequence). The CDR3 contains 12 residues. V was pared by 6 bases and J by 4 bases, with 8 bases between. In DNA, the CDR3 is TGTGCCAGCAGACCGAACGCAGATACGCAGTATTTT. Protein: CASRPNADTQYF.

The chain links TRBV19 to TRBJ2-3; TRBD1 agrees at 7 bases. The CDR3 covers 15 residues. The junction had 6 bases not matched to a gene; V was cut back by 4 bases and J by 2 bases. Germline CDR1 LNHDA, CDR2 SQIVND (reference sequence). CDR3 bases: TGTGCCAGTAGTAGGGGACAGTCCTCCACAGATACGCAGTATTTT. Translation: CASSRGQSSTDTQYF.

The gene calls are TRBV18 and TRBJ2-1; the D is unclear. V lost 2 bases to trimming and J lost 0 bases, with 8 bases between them. The CDR3 contains 15 residues. Germline lookup yields CDR1 KGHSH and CDR2 LQKENI. The CDR3 bases are TGTGCCAGCTCACCATCGGGCAGCTCCTACAATGAGCAGTTCTTC. Translating gives CASSPSGSSYNEQFF.

The chain links TRBV28 to TRBJ1-1; the match to TRBD1 covers 9 bases. The V and J ends lost 6 bases and 8 bases, in that order; junction bases with no gene match: 13. This CDR3 is 15 amino acids long. From germline, CDR1 is MDHEN and CDR2 SYDVKM. The CDR3 bases are TGTGCCAGCAGGCACCCCGGGACAGGGAAAAGAGAAGCTTTCTTT. Residues: CASRHPGTGKREAFF.

This chain uses TRBV19 with TRBJ2-1; D not certain. CDR1 is LNHDA, CDR2 SQIVND, per germline (reference sequence). Trimming took off 3 bases at V and 3 bases at J, with 12 bases between the two ends. The CDR3 length is 15 residues. CDR3 sequence (DNA): TGTGCCAGTAGTATTGGCCAGAATAACTACAATGAGCAGTTCTTC. This codes for CASSIGQNNYNEQFF.

This rearrangement joins TRBV2 to TRBJ2-2; D is ambiguous. The CDR3 spans 15 residues. The germline CDR1 and CDR2 sequences are SNHLY and FYNNEI. The ends were cut back, 5 bases at V and 0 bases at J, with 10 bases in the middle. CDR3 bases: TGTGCCAGCAGTCCTAGGTCAACGAACACCGGGGAGCTGTTTTTT. Amino acids: CASSPRSTNTGELFF.

The chain has TRBV6-5 and TRBJ1-1; D not resolved. V was clipped by 2 bases and J by 1 base, with 11 bases between them. Germline V gene lookup returns CDR1 MNHEY and CDR2 SVGAGI. The length of the CDR3 is 15 residues. Here the CDR3 DNA reads TGTGCCAGCAGTTACAGGGTCGACTCGAACACTGAAGCTTTCTTT. Translated, it gives CASSYRVDSNTEAFF.

The sample holds a few counts of this clone. Other DNA sequences in the sample encode the same CDR3. This chain links TRBV5-1 with TRBJ2-5; 10 bases are a match to TRBD1. The V gene end was trimmed by 6 bases and the J gene end by 4 bases; junction bases not matched to a gene: 18. CDR1 SGHRS and CDR2 YFSETQ come from the germline V gene. The CDR3 runs 18 residues. The CDR3 DNA sequence: TGCGCCAGCAACCTAAACCCGACAGGGGGCGGCGGGGGAGAGACCCAGTACTTC. It yields the protein CASNLNPTGGGGGETQYF. Full variable domain (missing parts from reference TRBV5-1 and TRBJ2-5): KAGVTQTPRYLIKTRGQQVTLSCSPISGHRSVSWYQQTPGQGLQFLFEYFSETQRNKGNFPGRFSGRQFSNSRSEMNVSTLELGDSALYLCASNLNPTGGGGGETQYFGPGTRLLVL.